The clone carrying this TCR beta chain was observed at least ten times. The target antigen is unknown. Time point given: newly diagnosed GD, antithyroid drugs for less than 3 months. RNA isolated from PBMCs was used to make the TCR library. This specimen belongs to a study of regulatory T cells in long-lasting Graves disease. Study-wide results and limits: TRBV28, TRBJ1-2 and TRBJ2-5 emerged as the favored segments in persistent disease.

V lost 7 bases and J 9 bases, leaving 13 bases between the germline ends. The CDR3 is 12 amino acids. CDR1 SNHLY and CDR2 FYNNEI come from the germline V gene. To make TCR beta libraries, researchers used iRepertoire HTBI primers and Arm-PCR of CDR3 regions. TCRdb recomputed calls from the multiplex PCR reads with MiXCR, one row per CDR3 protein. Of hundreds of thousands of distinct CDR3 sequences in the sample, over 15% are singletons; the top ten hold roughly 29%. This sample also belongs to another study, concerning T cells in Graves' hyperthyroidism and ophthalmopathy. That paper adds: TCR CDR3 regions were first amplified by RT-PCR with HTBI primers. Most thyroid clonotypes expanded above 0.001 were also detected in blood.

The receptor comes from a middle-aged man with Graves disease. This sequence joins TRBV2 and TRBJ2-1; D ambiguous. The starting material was peripheral blood mononuclear cells (PBMCs), obtained at new diagnosis, from a patient treated with antithyroid drugs. The CDR3 DNA follows: TGTGCCAGCAACTATCCGAAGGTTGAGCAGTTCTTC. Its protein product is CASNYPKVEQFF.